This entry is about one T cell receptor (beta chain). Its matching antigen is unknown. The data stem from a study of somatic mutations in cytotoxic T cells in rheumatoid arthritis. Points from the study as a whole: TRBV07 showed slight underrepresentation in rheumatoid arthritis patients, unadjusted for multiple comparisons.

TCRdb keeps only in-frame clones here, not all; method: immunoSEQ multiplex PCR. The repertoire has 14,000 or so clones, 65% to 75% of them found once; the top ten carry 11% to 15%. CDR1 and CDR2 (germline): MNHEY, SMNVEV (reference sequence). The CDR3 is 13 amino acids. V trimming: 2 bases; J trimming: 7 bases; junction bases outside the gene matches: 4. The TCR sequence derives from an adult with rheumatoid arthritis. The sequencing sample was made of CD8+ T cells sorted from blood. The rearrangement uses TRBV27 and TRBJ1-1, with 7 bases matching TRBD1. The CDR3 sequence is CASSLKGDSEAFF. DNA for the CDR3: TGTGCCAGCAGTTTAAAAGGGGACAGTGAAGCTTTCTTT.